This TCR beta chain was sequenced for a study of post-analysis software for immune sequencing data. About the research overall: Relapsing-remitting, secondary progressive and progressive-relapsing multiple sclerosis were all included among the disease courses. The study, taken as a whole, reports: Significantly decreased normalized Chao1 diversity was recorded for multiple sclerosis patients relative to controls. Clustering by F measure revealed strong co-clustering among samples prepared together in one batch. Patients carried 4 or 5 TRBV segments more frequently than controls did, and TRBV5-6, TRBV5-1 and TRBV20-1 were among them.

The germline V and J ends were trimmed by 6 bases and 2 bases, with 9 bases remaining between them. Germline-derived CDR1 and CDR2 are MGHRA and YSYEKL. There are 13 residues in the CDR3. Presence of unique molecular identifiers characterized the TCR beta cDNA libraries. Via MiXCR, TCRdb re-called the PCR reads, giving one row per CDR3 protein. Altogether about 820,000 distinct CDR3 sequences are present, about 57% being singletons, with the ten largest covering roughly 4.4%. Concerning this clonotype: Its cognate antigen is unknown.

The rearrangement links TRBV4-1 to TRBJ2-3, with unresolved D. The sample consisted of blood. This sequence originates from a girl aged 5 to 17 with multiple sclerosis. In DNA form, the CDR3 reads TGCGCCAGCAGTGTGCCGACCACAGATACGCAGTATTTT. Protein: CASSVPTTDTQYF.